A single sample is the source of the 9 T cell receptor beta chains below, sequenced in a study of T cell clonality in common variable immunodeficiency (dated by TCRdb to 2015 to 2017). Summary of the overall study and its limitations: CVID TCRbeta sequences were reported to have fewer deletions and N-nucleotide insertions and to lack highly modified clones with 13 or more V deletions.

Libraries were built with the immunoSEQ multiplex PCR assay. This immuneACCESS table, as held by TCRdb, lists in-frame sequences with V and J called but not all clones. Of the missing ones, under half trace to an unresolved V gene in checked studies; the others have no known cause. The table notes fewer than 40,000 clones here, none of them singletons. The top ten constitute around 6.9% of the sample. Their antigens are not known. Sequencing was performed on peripheral blood mononuclear cells. The source of these receptors is a human donor with common variable immunodeficiency.

There are many counts of this clone. The read stops 3 residues short of the end of the CDR3; the missing end is completed from the germline J gene. The rearrangement joins TRBV7-8 to TRBJ1-5; D gene uncertain. Germline loops: CDR1 SGHVS, CDR2 FQNEAQ. CDR3 length: 13 residues. The V end lost 4 bases, the J end lost 3 bases, and 7 bases lay between the germline ends. The CDR3 spells CASSSGFNQPQHF. The part of the CDR3 DNA that was read is TGTGCCAGCAGCTCGGGTTTCAATCAGCCC.

Comment on this clone: The CDR3 end is not reached by the read, which stops 3 residues before it; the germline J gene fills it in. V gene TRBV7-8 combines with J gene TRBJ2-3, with 7 bases aligning to TRBD2. J gave up 0 bases and V 5 bases, and 8 bases lay outside the gene matches. Germline CDR1 is SGHVS and CDR2 is FQNEAQ. The length of the CDR3 is 16 residues. This CDR3 reads CASSEGLGLSTDTQYF. The CDR3 DNA, read in part, is TGTGCCAGCAGCGAAGGACTAGGTCTGAGCACAGATACG.

This clone has at least ten counts. Sequencing ends 3 residues short of the CDR3 end; the germline J gene provides the rest. The chain is built from TRBV11-3 and TRBJ2-2; D gene ambiguous. Trimming removed 5 bases from V and 0 bases from J, with 7 bases in between. Germline assignment: CDR1 SGHNT and CDR2 YENEEA. This CDR3 contains 14 residues. Here the CDR3 reads CASSPNTNTGELFF. The sequenced CDR3 bases are TGTGCCAGCAGCCCGAACACGAACACCGGGGAG.

The CDR3 sequence: CASSLITSSYNEQFF. The part of the CDR3 DNA that was read is TGTGCCAGCAGCTTAATTACCAGCTCCTACAATGAG. V gene TRBV7-9 combines with J gene TRBJ2-1; D is ambiguous. The read ends 3 residues early relative to the CDR3; the germline J gene fills the gap. The CDR3 runs 15 residues. Germline CDR1 SEHNR, CDR2 FQNEAQ (reference sequence). Trimming removed 2 bases from V and 0 bases from J, with 8 bases in between.

Concerning this clone: The read is 3 residues too short to cover the CDR3 end, so that end is filled in from the germline J gene. The V and J genes are TRBV7-8 and TRBJ2-7; 13 bases align to TRBD2. V lost 5 bases and J lost 5; bases outside the gene matches: 6. Germline CDR1 is SGHVS and CDR2 is FQNEAQ. The CDR3 has 15 residues. CDR3 loop: CASSPRTSGSNEQYF. The CDR3 bases that were read are TGTGCCAGCAGCCCTAGGACTAGCGGGAGCAACGAG.

This clone was recorded at least ten times. Read sequence stops 3 residues before the CDR3 end, and the germline J gene provides the missing end. The chain combines TRBV2 with TRBJ2-3; 12 bases line up with TRBD2. CDR1 SNHLY and CDR2 FYNNEI come from the germline V gene. The CDR3 runs 17 residues. J lost 2 bases, V lost 5 bases, and 8 bases had no gene match. The sequenced CDR3 bases are TGTGCCAGCAGTCCTCGAGGACTAGCGGGGAACACAGATACG. Residues: CASSPRGLAGNTDT. The whole CDR3 sequence is CASSPRGLAGNTDTQYF.

This clone was seen more than once but under ten times. Read coverage stops 3 residues before the CDR3 terminus; the germline J gene supplies the remainder. The V call is TRBV6-2 or TRBV6-3, the J call TRBJ2-2; 10 nucleotides line up with TRBD2. With 7 bases clipped from V and 5 bases from J, the junction kept 13 bases outside the gene matches. CDR1 and CDR2 (germline): MNHEY, SVGEGT. This CDR3 comprises 17 residues. CDR3 DNA (partial): TGTGCCAGCATAAAGGGGCTAGCGGGAGTGGTTACCGGGGAG. This encodes CASIKGLAGVVTGE. The entire CDR3 sequence reads CASIKGLAGVVTGELFF.

Many counts were recorded for this clone. The read terminates 3 residues ahead of where the CDR3 ends, so the germline J gene completes it. The chain joins TRBV5-4 to TRBJ2-2; no definite D call. Germline assignment: CDR1 SGHNT and CDR2 YYREEE (reference sequence). V lost 4 bases, J lost 4 bases, and 11 bases lay in between. This CDR3 contains 14 residues. CDR3 DNA (partial): TGTGCCAGCAGCATCTCTACAGTCACCGGGGAG. This gives the protein CASSISTVTGE. The CDR3, in full, reads CASSISTVTGELFF.

This clone was counted at least ten times. Incomplete CDR3 DNA: TGTGCCAGTACCGGGACTTACAATGAG. Translation: CASTGTYNE. The whole CDR3 protein reads CASTGTYNEQFF. J is TRBJ2-1 and V is TRBV19; D possibly corresponds to TRBD2 (6 bases). The read falls 3 residues short of the CDR3 end, and the missing part is taken from the germline J gene. The CDR3 is made up of 12 amino acids. Germline V gene data show CDR1 as LNHDA and CDR2 as SQIVND (reference sequence). V lost 7 bases and J 4 bases, leaving 8 bases between the germline ends. Full variable domain (missing parts from reference TRBV19 and TRBJ2-1): DGGITQSPKYLFRKEGQNVTLSCEQNLNHDAMYWYRQDPGQGLRLIYYSQIVNDFQKGDIAEGYSVSREKKESFPLTVTSAQKNPTAFYLCASTGTYNEQFFGPGTRLTVL.